This TCR beta chain is from a study of vaccination and CD4 T cells after COVID-19. As for the study in general: Nasal swab PCR had detected SARS-CoV-2 in convalescent patients, several mild and one severe.

This clonotype has a handful of counts. Its antigen is not known. Trimming took 1 base from V and 0 from J, leaving 10 bases between them. CDR1 and CDR2 from the germline V gene are MNHEY and SVGAGI. The CDR3 runs 15 residues. Cultured CD4+ T cell DNA underwent sequencing with the Oncomine TCR Beta short-read assay. TCRdb passed the PCR reads through MiXCR, listing each CDR3 protein once. Seen here are 11,000 to 15,000 distinct CDR3 sequences, around 30% observed once, and the top ten hold about 20%. This sample's treatment: approximately nine-day PBMC culture with coronavirus spike peptide pools or control peptides (ViraFEST assay). ViraFEST sequenced TCRs after peptide-pool expansion of antigen-specific T cells.

V usage is TRBV6-5 and J usage is TRBJ2-7, with a weak D call TRBD2 (5 bases). The sample was cultured CD4+ T cells from blood. The source of this sequence is a human donor with COVID-19. The CDR3 spells CASSYFGESSYEQYF. The CDR3 nucleotides are TGTGCCAGCAGTTACTTCGGGGAGAGCTCCTACGAGCAGTACTTC.